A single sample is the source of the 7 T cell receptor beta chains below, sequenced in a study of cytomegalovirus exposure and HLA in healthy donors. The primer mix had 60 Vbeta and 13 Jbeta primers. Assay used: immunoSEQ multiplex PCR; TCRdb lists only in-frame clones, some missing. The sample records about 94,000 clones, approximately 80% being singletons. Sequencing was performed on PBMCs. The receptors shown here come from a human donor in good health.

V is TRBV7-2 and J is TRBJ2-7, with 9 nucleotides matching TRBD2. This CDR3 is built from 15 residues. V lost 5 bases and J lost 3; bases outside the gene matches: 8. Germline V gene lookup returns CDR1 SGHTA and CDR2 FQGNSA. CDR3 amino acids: CASSAEAGGRYEQYF. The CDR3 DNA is TGTGCCAGCAGCGCCGAAGCGGGGGGCCGCTACGAGCAGTACTTC.

The CDR3 is CASSTGVSTGELFF. The DNA of the CDR3 is TGTGCCAGTAGTACAGGGGTCAGCACCGGGGAGCTGTTTTTT. The rearrangement links TRBV19 to TRBJ2-2, with D tentatively TRBD1 (6 bases). The V gene lost 4 bases and the J gene lost 4 bases, with 10 bases spanning the gap. Germline V gene sequence: CDR1 LNHDA, CDR2 SQIVND (reference sequence). CDR3 length: 14 residues. Based on the CDR3 plus reference TRBV19 and TRBJ2-2, the full variable domain is DGGITQSPKYLFRKEGQNVTLSCEQNLNHDAMYWYRQDPGQGLRLIYYSQIVNDFQKGDIAEGYSVSREKKESFPLTVTSAQKNPTAFYLCASSTGVSTGELFFGEGSRLTVL.

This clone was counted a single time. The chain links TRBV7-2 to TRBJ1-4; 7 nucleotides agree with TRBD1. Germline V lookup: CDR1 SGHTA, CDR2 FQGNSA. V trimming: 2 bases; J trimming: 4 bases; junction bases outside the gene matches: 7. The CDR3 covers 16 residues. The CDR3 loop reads CASSLLGGGINEKLFF. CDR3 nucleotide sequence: TGTGCCAGCAGCTTACTAGGGGGCGGGATTAATGAAAAACTGTTTTTT.

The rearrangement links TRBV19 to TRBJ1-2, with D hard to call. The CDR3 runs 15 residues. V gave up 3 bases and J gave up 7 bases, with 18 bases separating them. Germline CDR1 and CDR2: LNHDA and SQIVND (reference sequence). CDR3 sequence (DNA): TGTGCCAGTAGTATGGAGGCAGGCCTCAAGGTTGGCTACACCTTC. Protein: CASSMEAGLKVGYTF. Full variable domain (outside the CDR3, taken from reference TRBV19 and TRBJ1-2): DGGITQSPKYLFRKEGQNVTLSCEQNLNHDAMYWYRQDPGQGLRLIYYSQIVNDFQKGDIAEGYSVSREKKESFPLTVTSAQKNPTAFYLCASSMEAGLKVGYTFGSGTRLTVV.

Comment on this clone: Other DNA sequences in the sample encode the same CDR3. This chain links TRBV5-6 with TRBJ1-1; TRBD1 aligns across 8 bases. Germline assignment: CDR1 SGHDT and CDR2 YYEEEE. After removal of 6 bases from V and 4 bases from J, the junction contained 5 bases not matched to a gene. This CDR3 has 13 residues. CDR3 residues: CASNRQGTTEAFF. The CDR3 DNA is TGTGCCAGCAACCGACAGGGGACCACTGAAGCTTTCTTT.

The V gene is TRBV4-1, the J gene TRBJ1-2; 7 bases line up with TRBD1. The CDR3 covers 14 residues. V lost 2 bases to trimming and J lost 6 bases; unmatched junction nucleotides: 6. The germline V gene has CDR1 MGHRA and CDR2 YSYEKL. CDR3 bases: TGCGCCAGCAGCCAATCCGACAGGGTCAATGGCTACACCTTC. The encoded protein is CASSQSDRVNGYTF.

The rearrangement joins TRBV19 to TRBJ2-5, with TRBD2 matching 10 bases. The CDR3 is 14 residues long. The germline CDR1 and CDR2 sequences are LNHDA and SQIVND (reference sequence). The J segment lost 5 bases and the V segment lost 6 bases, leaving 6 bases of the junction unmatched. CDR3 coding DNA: TGTGCCAGTAGGACAAGCGGGAGGGGTGAGACCCAGTACTTC. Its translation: CASRTSGRGETQYF.